A selection of T cell receptor beta chains follows, all from one sample in a study of T cells in localized non-small cell lung cancer. The protocol was immunoSEQ multiplex PCR, while the TCRdb copy is restricted to in-frame clones and leaves out a portion. The sample shows roughly 90,000 clones, approximately 90% of them seen only once. The specimen comprised PBMCs, sampled before any cancer treatment. The source is a woman aged 35-75 years with stage II squamous cell lung carcinoma. The CDR3 runs from the conserved cysteine through the conserved F or W. A D gene is named only where the DNA matches it firmly. Clone size is stated in some rows and not others, as once, few, many or a class when expanded.

j_call clone_size d_call v_call cdr3_aa cdr3_nt
TRBJ1-6 . . TRBV6-5 CASSYGQGVSPLHF TGTGCCAGCAGTTACGGTCAGGGTGTCTCACCCCTCCACTTT
TRBJ1-2 few . TRBV5-4 CASSLGGANYGYTF TGTGCCAGCAGCTTAGGTGGAGCTAACTATGGCTACACCTTC
TRBJ1-1 few . TRBV9 CASSALQGIGEAFF TGTGCCAGCAGCGCACTACAGGGAATCGGTGAAGCTTTCTTT
TRBJ1-5 once TRBD1 TRBV27 CASSQPGQGKPQHF TGTGCCAGCAGTCAACCGGGACAGGGGAAGCCCCAGCATTTT
TRBJ2-7 . TRBD1 TRBV6-5 CASSLGQGTEQYF TGTGCCAGCAGCTTAGGACAGGGGACCGAGCAGTACTTC
TRBJ1-1 . . TRBV2 CASNPVGHSNTEAFF TGTGCCAGCAACCCAGTGGGACACTCGAACACTGAAGCTTTCTTT
TRBJ1-2 . TRBD1 TRBV28 CASSVGLPRDREIGYTF TGTGCCAGCTCCGTCGGGCTCCCAAGGGACAGGGAAATTGGCTACACCTTC
TRBJ1-4 . . TRBV4-1 CASSPRAANEKLFF TGCGCCAGCAGCCCCCGGGCCGCTAATGAAAAACTGTTTTTT
TRBJ2-7 once . TRBV27 CASSSGPSYEQYF TGTGCCAGCAGTTCTGGACCTTCCTACGAGCAGTACTTC
TRBJ1-2 . . TRBV5-1 CASSLVGNGYTF TGCGCCAGCAGCTTGGTAGGGAATGGCTACACCTTC
TRBJ2-7 . . TRBV2 CASSDSSYEQYF TGTGCCAGCAGCGACAGTTCCTACGAGCAGTACTTC
TRBJ2-1 . TRBD2 TRBV6-5 CASSLAGARDEQFF TGTGCCAGCAGCCTAGCGGGGGCCAGGGATGAGCAGTTCTTC
TRBJ2-1 . . TRBV15 CATSSAGTVGQFF TGTGCCACCAGCAGTGCGGGGACGGTAGGGCAGTTCTTC
TRBJ1-3 few . TRBV5-4 CASSSPGTASGNTIYF TGTGCCAGCAGCTCCCCAGGGACGGCCTCTGGAAACACCATATATTTT
TRBJ1-5 . TRBD1 TRBV19 CASSISPGTGLNQPQHF TGTGCCAGTAGTATATCCCCCGGGACAGGGCTCAATCAGCCCCAGCATTTT
TRBJ1-2 . TRBD1 TRBV5-6 CASSLRGTGIRGYTF TGTGCCAGCAGCTTGCGTGGGACAGGAATTAGGGGCTACACCTTC
TRBJ1-1 . . TRBV11-3 CASSLGAGKAEAFF TGTGCCAGCAGCTTAGGGGCGGGGAAGGCTGAAGCTTTCTTT
TRBJ2-5 . TRBD2 TRBV27 CASSLLAGVGETQYF TGTGCCAGCAGTTTACTAGCGGGAGTGGGAGAGACCCAGTACTTC
TRBJ1-2 . . TRBV11-2 CASSSAGAGYGYTF TGTGCCAGCAGCTCAGCAGGGGCCGGCTATGGCTACACCTTC
TRBJ2-7 . . TRBV5-1 CASSWDKIYEQYF TGCGCCAGCAGCTGGGACAAGATCTACGAGCAGTACTTC
TRBJ2-1 . TRBD2 TRBV6-5 CASSLAGRKWNEQFF TGTGCCAGCAGCCTAGCGGGCCGGAAATGGAATGAGCAGTTCTTC
TRBJ1-1 . . TRBV7-8 CASSPGTEAFF TGTGCCAGCAGCCCTGGGACTGAAGCTTTCTTT
TRBJ1-5 . TRBD1 TRBV19 CASSIVQGAMGNQPQHF TGTGCCAGTAGTATAGTCCAGGGGGCGATGGGCAATCAGCCCCAGCATTTT
TRBJ1-2 once . TRBV6-1 CASSEEAGPNYGYTF TGTGCCAGCAGTGAAGAGGCAGGGCCTAACTATGGCTACACCTTC
TRBJ1-1 . . TRBV2 CASSAPVRTEAFF TGTGCCAGCAGTGCTCCGGTCAGGACTGAAGCTTTCTTT
TRBJ1-2 . TRBD1 TRBV5-1 CASSSIPQGTAPYGYTF TGCGCCAGCAGCTCTATCCCTCAAGGGACAGCGCCCTATGGCTACACCTTC
TRBJ2-3 . TRBD2 TRBV7-6 CASMGTTSGRPTDTQYF TGTGCCAGCATGGGGACAACTAGCGGGAGGCCCACAGATACGCAGTATTTT
TRBJ1-1 . . TRBV27 CASSSTAIQGNTEAFF TGTGCCAGCAGTTCCACAGCGATCCAAGGGAACACTGAAGCTTTCTTT
TRBJ1-6 . TRBD1 TRBV19 CAGRQGPNSPLHF TGTGCCGGTAGACAGGGGCCAAATTCACCCCTCCACTTT
TRBJ1-4 . . TRBV7-8 CASSLDRTATNEKLFF TGTGCCAGCAGCTTAGATCGGACGGCAACTAATGAAAAACTGTTTTTT
TRBJ2-5 . TRBD2 TRBV19 CAISPGTSATETQYF TGTGCCATCTCGCCCGGGACTAGCGCGACGGAGACCCAGTACTTC
TRBJ1-5 . . TRBV6-6 CASNSLNQPQHF TGTGCCAGTAACAGTTTAAATCAGCCCCAGCATTTT
TRBJ1-2 . . TRBV28 CASSPPPGYTF TGTGCCAGCAGTCCCCCTCCAGGCTACACCTTC